The sequence of this T cell receptor (beta chain) was determined in a study of T cell repertoires in cytomegalovirus infection. The overall study: CMV infection and matching HLA type were both indicated by public TCR beta signatures.

Many counts were recorded for this clonotype. Its antigen is as yet unknown. The germline gives CDR1 MNHEY, CDR2 SMNVEV (reference sequence). The CDR3 contains 15 residues. Trimming stripped 2 bases from V and 7 bases from J, with 12 bases between. Each CDR3 protein gets one entry after TCRdb re-called the reads with MiXCR. The table has 290,000 or so distinct CDR3 sequences, 9.6% seen once. General study results and limits: Clonotypes of TCR beta that were HLA-C-restricted and CMV-specific dominated the ex vivo response. Totalled public TCR beta family frequency picked out people who carried CMV plus the relevant HLA.

The specimen was PBMCs. This rearrangement joins TRBV27 to TRBJ1-6; a possible D gene is TRBD1 (6 bases). The sequence came from a human donor in good health (CMV status not recorded). Some clones in this sample may be carry-over from other donors' samples. CDR3 DNA sequence: TGTGCCAGCAGTTTAACGACAGGAGTCAATTCACCCCTCCACTTT. Encoded protein: CASSLTTGVNSPLHF.